The clone carrying this T cell receptor (beta chain) appeared many times. TCRdb fed the 5' RACE reads into MiXCR, producing one record per CDR3 protein. Here the sample spans 29,000 or so distinct CDR3 sequences, around 5.2% being singletons. These data are taken from a study of CD8 T cells in ankylosing spondylitis. The CDR3 is made up of 13 amino acids. V dropped 4 bases and J dropped 0 bases, with 8 bases sitting between them. The germline CDR1 and CDR2 sequences are SGDLS and YYNGEE. The rearrangement links TRBV9 to TRBJ2-7; no definite D call. Sequencing used blood, either unsorted or a sorted T cell fraction (not recorded which). This receptor was taken from a female donor with ankylosing spondylitis or in good health (not recorded which). The CDR3 reads CASSLDNSYEQYF. The CDR3 DNA is TGTGCCAGCAGCCTAGACAACTCCTACGAGCAGTACTTC.